Below, 32 T cell receptor beta chains from the same sample are listed, as sequenced in a study of blood T cell repertoires in COVID-19. The repertoire was sequenced with immunoSEQ multiplex PCR; TCRdb's copy has only in-frame clones and lacks some. The data hold roughly 240,000 clones, with roughly 87% observed a single time. Sample: PBMCs or T cells enriched from blood (not recorded which). These receptors all come from a young woman with acute COVID-19.

The chain carries TRBV27 and TRBJ1-1, with TRBD1 matching 10 bases. Germline V CDR1 and CDR2: MNHEY, SMNVEV (reference sequence). V was clipped by 0 bases and J by 3 bases; unmatched bases: 7. CDR3 length: 17 amino acids. In DNA form, the CDR3 reads TGTGCCAGCAGTTTATCGCGCGACAGGGGGCGAGACACTGAAGCTTTCTTT. Translation: CASSLSRDRGRDTEAFF.

This sequence joins TRBV6-1 and TRBJ2-1, with 9 bases identical to TRBD1. This CDR3 contains 15 residues. V was pared by 2 bases and J by 9 bases, with 8 bases of the junction left unmatched. Per germline, CDR1 MNHNS and CDR2 SASEGT. The CDR3 DNA is TGTGCCAGCAGTGAACCGGGACAGGGAAATGTTGAGCAGTTCTTC. This gives the protein CASSEPGQGNVEQFF.

The chain links TRBV6-5 to TRBJ2-1, with 11 bases aligning to TRBD2. This CDR3 is built from 15 residues. Germline values: CDR1 MNHEY, CDR2 SVGAGI. The ends lost 10 bases at V and 4 bases at J; junction bases unmatched: 9. CDR3 residues: CATQTGTSGYNEQFF. The DNA for the CDR3 is TGTGCCACTCAAACCGGGACTAGCGGATACAATGAGCAGTTCTTC.

This sequence joins TRBV7-6 and TRBJ2-5; 7 bases are shared with TRBD1. There are 15 residues in the CDR3. V shed 5 bases, J shed 5 bases, and the junction held 11 bases outside the gene matches. CDR1 is SGHVS, CDR2 FNYEAQ, per germline. CDR3 loop: CASSRGQLGLETQYF. CDR3 coding DNA: TGTGCCAGCAGCCGGGGACAGCTAGGCCTTGAGACCCAGTACTTC.

The chain uses TRBV7-2 and TRBJ1-4, with D possibly TRBD1 on 5 matching bases. V was pared by 2 bases and J by 4 bases, with 11 bases between. The CDR3 extends over 15 amino acids. Germline values: CDR1 SGHTA, CDR2 FQGNSA. This chain's CDR3 is CASSLIGGDNEKLFF. Written as DNA, the CDR3 is TGTGCCAGCAGCTTAATCGGGGGGGATAATGAAAAACTGTTTTTT.

V is TRBV6-6 and J is TRBJ1-5; 7 bases fit TRBD1. This CDR3 has 15 amino acids. Germline V gene sequence: CDR1 MNHNY, CDR2 SVGAGI (reference sequence). V shed 2 bases and J 5 bases; nucleotides not matched to a gene: 6. The CDR3: CASSYPTGTDQPQHF. For the CDR3, the DNA is TGTGCCAGCAGTTACCCTACAGGGACAGATCAGCCCCAGCATTTT.

This chain joins TRBV6-5 and TRBJ1-2; D not certain. Trimming left V 6 bases short and J 8 bases short, with 7 bases between. Germline V lookup: CDR1 MNHEY, CDR2 SVGAGI. The CDR3 is 10 residues long. The CDR3 here is CASRSLGYTF. The CDR3 DNA follows: TGTGCCAGCAGGAGCCTGGGCTACACCTTC.

The chain employs TRBV5-1 and TRBJ2-6; the D is unclear. Germline V gene lookup returns CDR1 SGHRS and CDR2 YFSETQ. The CDR3 covers 15 residues. V dropped 0 bases and J dropped 0 bases, with 4 bases sitting between them. The CDR3 here is CASSLVLSGANVLTF. CDR3 sequence (DNA): TGCGCCAGCAGCTTGGTACTCTCTGGGGCCAACGTCCTGACTTTC.

The V gene is TRBV5-6, the J gene TRBJ2-2; no clear D gene. Trimming removed 2 bases from V and 9 bases from J, with 5 bases in between. The CDR3 spans 11 residues. Germline lookup yields CDR1 SGHDT and CDR2 YYEEEE. CDR3 in amino acids: CASSFNRELFF. In DNA form, the CDR3 reads TGTGCCAGCAGCTTTAATCGGGAGCTGTTTTTT.

This rearrangement joins TRBV18 to TRBJ1-1, with 7 bases lining up with TRBD1. Germline assignment: CDR1 KGHSH and CDR2 LQKENI. CDR3 length: 17 amino acids. After removal of 3 bases from V and 4 bases from J, the junction contained 14 bases not matched to a gene. CDR3 sequence: CASSPPLVRGRVTEAFF. The CDR3 DNA reads TGTGCCAGCTCACCCCCTTTGGTGAGGGGGCGCGTCACTGAAGCTTTCTTT.

The chain links TRBV10-1 to TRBJ2-3; perhaps TRBD1 as D (5 bases). This CDR3 contains 14 residues. CDR1 and CDR2 (germline): WNHNN, SYGVQD (reference sequence). Trimming removed 0 bases from V and 5 bases from J, with 9 bases in between. CDR3 region: CASSESVGEDTQYF. CDR3 DNA sequence: TGCGCCAGCAGTGAGTCCGTAGGGGAAGATACGCAGTATTTT.

V gene TRBV7-2 combines with J gene TRBJ2-5, with 10 nucleotides matching TRBD2. This CDR3 has 18 amino acids. The germline V gene has CDR1 SGHTA and CDR2 FQGNSA. The trim removed 8 bases at V and 1 base at J, leaving 16 bases unmatched. The CDR3 here is CASALGVLAGGSQETQYF. CDR3 in DNA: TGTGCCAGCGCCCTGGGGGTGTTAGCGGGGGGTAGCCAAGAGACCCAGTACTTC.

This clone came up a few times. The junction departs from germline at one end; a sequencing error may be responsible. The chain combines TRBV6-2 or TRBV6-3 with TRBJ1-5, with a weak D call TRBD1 (6 bases). Germline CDR1 reads MNHEY; CDR2 reads SVGEGT. The CDR3 covers 15 residues. The CDR3 DNA reads as TGTGCCAGCAGTCCCACAGGGTATAGCACTCAGCCCCAGCATTTT. Its translation is CASSPTGYSTQPQHF.

The chain uses TRBV4-3 and TRBJ2-1; 11 bases line up with TRBD2. The V gene end was trimmed by 5 bases and the J gene end by 2 bases; junction bases not matched to a gene: 2. CDR1 LGHNA and CDR2 YSLEER come from the germline V gene. The CDR3 has 15 amino acids. The CDR3 DNA sequence: TGCGCCAGCAGCAGACTAGCGGGGACCTACAATGAGCAGTTCTTC. Amino acid sequence: CASSRLAGTYNEQFF.

This sequence joins TRBV11-2 and TRBJ1-2, with 8 bases aligning to TRBD1. V gave up 6 bases and J gave up 13 bases; unmatched junction bases: 22. Germline CDR1 is SGHAT and CDR2 is FQNNGV. The CDR3 loop spans 16 amino acids. CDR3 DNA: TGTGCCAGCAGACCTTCGACCGGGACAGGCGCCCTGTTTAGCACCTTC. This encodes CASRPSTGTGALFSTF.

V usage is TRBV12-5 and J usage is TRBJ1-2; 7 bases are a match to TRBD1. The germline CDR1 and CDR2 sequences are LGHNT and FRNRAP. V gave up 9 bases and J gave up 6 bases; unmatched junction bases: 10. The CDR3 extends over 13 amino acids. CDR3 region: CARRGATGNGYTF. The DNA for the CDR3 is TGTGCTAGACGAGGGGCGACAGGGAATGGCTACACCTTC.

This chain connects TRBV5-4 to TRBJ2-1; TRBD1 agrees at 7 bases. After removal of 4 bases from V and 7 bases from J, the junction contained 5 bases not matched to a gene. CDR3 length: 13 residues. Per germline, CDR1 SGHNT and CDR2 YYREEE (reference sequence). The CDR3 is CASSRGQANEQFF. CDR3 DNA sequence: TGTGCCAGCAGCCGAGGACAGGCGAATGAGCAGTTCTTC.

The chain joins TRBV7-2 to TRBJ2-3; a possible D gene is TRBD2 (7 bases). CDR3 length: 15 residues. With 1 base removed from V and 2 bases from J, the gap between germline ends came to 10 bases. Germline lookup yields CDR1 SGHTA and CDR2 FQGNSA. CDR3: CASSLGGGPTDTQYF. In DNA, the CDR3 is TGTGCCAGCAGCTTAGGGGGGGGGCCCACAGATACGCAGTATTTT.

The rearrangement uses TRBV6-5 and TRBJ1-5; the D gene is possibly TRBD1 (6 bases). V lost 8 bases to trimming and J lost 4 bases, with 9 bases between them. This CDR3 has 12 residues. CDR1 MNHEY and CDR2 SVGAGI come from the germline V gene. The CDR3 DNA sequence: TGTGCCAGCGAAACAGGGAATCAGCCCCAGCATTTT. Its translation: CASETGNQPQHF.

The V and J genes are TRBV19 and TRBJ1-5, with D unresolved. CDR3 length: 14 residues. The germline V gene has CDR1 LNHDA and CDR2 SQIVND (reference sequence). Trimming took 4 bases from V and 1 from J, leaving 8 bases between them. CDR3 nucleotides: TGTGCCAGTAGTACGGGGATGAGCAATCAGCCCCAGCATTTT. Protein product: CASSTGMSNQPQHF.

The CDR3 is CASNPLRGSTNEKLFF. The DNA for the CDR3 is TGTGCCAGTAACCCCCTTCGGGGGTCAACTAATGAAAAACTGTTTTTT. This rearrangement joins TRBV19 to TRBJ1-4; a weak D match, TRBD1 (5 bases). The V gene lost 7 bases and the J gene lost 0 bases, with 15 bases spanning the gap. Germline V CDR1 and CDR2: LNHDA, SQIVND (reference sequence). CDR3 size: 16 residues.

Regarding this clone: One end of the junction is discordant with germline, which a read error may explain. J is TRBJ1-1 and V is TRBV19; D ambiguous. The germline V gene has CDR1 LNHDA and CDR2 SQIVND (reference sequence). This CDR3 has 13 residues. The CDR3 DNA reads TGTGCCAGTAGTTATGAGGGCAACATTGAAGCTTTCTTT. Protein: CASSYEGNIEAFF.

The V call is TRBV5-1, the J call TRBJ2-1; the D gene is possibly TRBD1 (5 bases). Germline values: CDR1 SGHRS, CDR2 YFSETQ. Trimming removed 7 bases from V and 7 bases from J, with 21 bases in between. The CDR3 consists of 15 residues. The CDR3: CASGKGEILGNEQFF. The CDR3 bases are TGCGCCAGCGGGAAAGGGGAAATTTTGGGAAATGAGCAGTTCTTC.

This clone occurred once. The CDR3 bases are TGTGCCATCAGGTTGGTGAGTACAGATACGCAGTATTTT. This sequence encodes CAIRLVSTDTQYF. The chain joins TRBV10-3 to TRBJ2-3; D not resolved. The CDR3 runs to 13 residues. Per the germline V gene, CDR1 is ENHRY and CDR2 is SYGVKD. V lost 6 bases and J lost 3, with 10 bases in between.

The rearrangement uses TRBV11-2 and TRBJ2-3; 9 positions match TRBD2. The CDR3 is 15 amino acids. Germline V CDR1 and CDR2: SGHAT, FQNNGV. Trimming cost V 1 base and J 1 base; bases outside gene matches: 0. The CDR3 spells CASSLGTSGTDTQYF. Here the CDR3 DNA reads TGTGCCAGCAGCTTAGGGACTAGCGGCACAGATACGCAGTATTTT.

V gene TRBV3-1 (or the pseudogene TRBV3-2) combines with J gene TRBJ1-1; D uncertain. The V end lost 1 base, the J end lost 3 bases, and 12 bases lay between the germline ends. Germline V gives CDR1 LGHDT, CDR2 YNNKEL (reference sequence). The CDR3 covers 15 residues. CDR3 nucleotides: TGTGCCAGCAGCCAAGCCCTCATTTCAGACACTGAAGCTTTCTTT. It encodes CASSQALISDTEAFF.

The chain has TRBV6-5 and TRBJ2-7; 9 nucleotides match TRBD1. Germline V gene data show CDR1 as MNHEY and CDR2 as SVGAGI. V was pared by 6 bases and J by 5 bases, with 5 bases of the junction left unmatched. This CDR3 contains 13 residues. The CDR3 nucleotides are TGTGCCAGCAGGACAGGGGGGGGAAACGAGCAGTACTTC. Amino acid sequence: CASRTGGGNEQYF.

The J gene is TRBJ2-1, the V gene TRBV19; 7 bases align to TRBD1. CDR3 length: 15 amino acids. V lost 7 bases and J lost 1; bases outside the gene matches: 7. Germline V gene lookup returns CDR1 LNHDA and CDR2 SQIVND (reference sequence). CDR3: CASKPDRESYNEQFF. CDR3 coding DNA: TGTGCCAGTAAACCAGACAGGGAATCCTACAATGAGCAGTTCTTC.

Points on this clone: One junction end disagrees with the germline gene, perhaps due to a read error. V usage is TRBV7-7 and J usage is TRBJ2-5, with TRBD1 matching 8 bases. The CDR3 extends over 15 amino acids. Germline CDR1 SSHAT, CDR2 FNYEAQ (reference sequence). In DNA form, the CDR3 reads TGTGCTAGCAGCTTAGGGGGACAGGAACAAGAGACCCAGTACTTC. Amino acid sequence: CASSLGGQEQETQYF.

The chain has TRBV5-1 and TRBJ1-1; D gene uncertain. V gave up 2 bases and J gave up 1 base, with 9 bases separating them. The germline V gene encodes CDR1 SGHRS and CDR2 YFSETQ. The length of the CDR3 is 14 residues. The CDR3 loop reads CASSLVGSNTEAFF. As DNA, the CDR3 is TGCGCCAGCAGCTTAGTCGGGTCGAACACTGAAGCTTTCTTT.

The chain employs TRBV13 and TRBJ2-3; D perhaps matches TRBD1 (7 bases). The CDR3 is 17 residues long. Trimming removed 4 bases from V and 3 bases from J, with 20 bases in between. Germline lookup yields CDR1 PRHDT and CDR2 FYEKMQ (reference sequence). The CDR3 DNA is TGTGCCAGCAGCTCTCTAGGTGCAGGGGGGAGTACAGATACGCAGTATTTT. It codes for CASSSLGAGGSTDTQYF.

This clone was detected a few times. This rearrangement joins TRBV6-5 to TRBJ2-1; possibly TRBD2 for D (7 bases). Germline CDR1 and CDR2: MNHEY and SVGAGI. This CDR3 is built from 14 residues. With 8 bases removed from V and 5 bases from J, the gap between germline ends came to 16 bases. The CDR3 bases are TGTGCCAGCTCCCTTAGGGGGGGACACAATGAGCAGTTCTTC. As protein: CASSLRGGHNEQFF.